Presented here are 25 T cell receptor beta chains from one specimen sequenced in a study of T cell repertoires in cytomegalovirus infection. A single record per CDR3 protein comes from TCRdb applying MiXCR to the reads. The sample has roughly 500,000 distinct CDR3 sequences, approximately 42% seen once. No antigen has been assigned to these receptors. The material sequenced was cultured PBMCs, taken from culture after CMV antigen stimulation. The source of these receptors is a human donor in good health (CMV status not recorded). Some clones in this sample may be carry-over from other donors' samples.

This chain links TRBV27 with TRBJ2-7; TRBD2 matches at 10 bases. Germline CDR1 reads MNHEY; CDR2 reads SMNVEV (reference sequence). Germline trimming cut 5 bases from V and 4 bases from J; bases unmatched to any gene: 20. The length of the CDR3 is 19 residues. The CDR3 loop is CASSHPPASGRWRGYEQYF. CDR3 in DNA: TGTGCCAGCAGTCACCCGCCCGCTAGCGGGAGATGGCGGGGGTACGAGCAGTACTTC.

The chain carries TRBV7-6 and TRBJ1-5; 10 bases are shared with TRBD1. V shed 5 bases and J 5 bases; nucleotides not matched to a gene: 3. From germline, CDR1 is SGHVS and CDR2 FNYEAQ. The CDR3 spans 14 residues. The CDR3 protein is CASSAGTGDQPQHF. The CDR3 DNA is TGTGCCAGCAGCGCCGGGACAGGGGATCAGCCCCAGCATTTT.

This chain uses TRBV6-8 with TRBJ2-5; 8 nucleotides align to TRBD1. CDR3 size: 15 residues. Germline loops: CDR1 MNHGY, CDR2 SAAAGT. The junction had 3 bases not matched to a gene; V was cut back by 2 bases and J by 1 base. For the CDR3, the DNA is TGTGCCAGCAGTTACGCGGGGACAGGCCAAGAGACCCAGTACTTC. This translates into CASSYAGTGQETQYF.

The genes are TRBV6-5 and TRBJ1-1; TRBD1 is a possible D gene (6 bases). V was shortened by 0 bases and J by 4 bases, with 12 bases between the two germline ends. Germline loops: CDR1 MNHEY, CDR2 SVGAGI. The CDR3 is 15 amino acids. Here the CDR3 DNA reads TGTGCCAGCAGTTACTCGGGGCCAGGGGTCACTGAAGCTTTCTTT. Residues: CASSYSGPGVTEAFF.

V and J are TRBV3-1 and TRBJ2-1; 8 positions match TRBD2. The germline gives CDR1 LGHDT, CDR2 YNNKEL (reference sequence). The CDR3 spans 15 residues. V shed 0 bases, J shed 7 bases, and the junction held 5 bases outside the gene matches. The DNA of the CDR3 is TGTGCCAGCAGCCAAGATGGGACTAGTGGTAATGAGCAGTTCTTC. Amino acid sequence: CASSQDGTSGNEQFF.

Only one count was recorded for this clonotype. The rearrangement joins TRBV27 to TRBJ2-3, with 10 bases lining up with TRBD2. V dropped 8 bases and J dropped 3; count of bases not matched to a gene: 8. The germline CDR1 and CDR2 sequences are MNHEY and SMNVEV (reference sequence). The CDR3 totals 15 residues. The CDR3 bases are TGTGCCAGCGGCCTTAGCGGGGGGTGGACAGATACGCAGTATTTT. Its translation is CASGLSGGWTDTQYF.

The chain couples TRBV7-4 to TRBJ2-2, with 10 nucleotides matching TRBD1. CDR3 length equals 19 residues. CDR1 is SGHVT and CDR2 is SQSDAQ in the germline V gene. After removal of 4 bases from V and 5 bases from J, the junction contained 16 bases not matched to a gene. This CDR3 reads CASSSHILLGTGETGELFF. The CDR3 region has the DNA TGTGCCAGCAGCTCGCACATTTTGCTTGGGACAGGGGAAACCGGGGAGCTGTTTTTT.

V and J are TRBV15 and TRBJ2-5; D possibly corresponds to TRBD2 (7 bases). The germline CDR1 and CDR2 sequences are LNHNV and YYDKDF (reference sequence). The V and J ends lost 3 bases and 4 bases respectively, with 9 bases between them. The CDR3 runs 13 residues. The CDR3 protein is CATSRGGGETQYF. The CDR3 DNA is TGTGCCACCAGCAGGGGAGGGGGAGAGACCCAGTACTTC.

Comment on this clonotype: Mismatch with germline at one junction end may stem from a read error. J is TRBJ1-1 and V is TRBV7-2; D is uncertain. The CDR3 sequence is 15 residues long. CDR1 and CDR2 from the germline V gene are SGHTA and FQGNSA. DNA of the CDR3: TGTGCTAGCAGGTGGGCTCCTTACATGAACACTGAAGCTTTCTTT. This translates into CASRWAPYMNTEAFF.

V usage is TRBV4-1 and J usage is TRBJ2-1, with D perhaps matching TRBD2 (5 bases). The CDR3 spans 17 residues. Germline lookup yields CDR1 MGHRA and CDR2 YSYEKL. Trimming shortened V by 0 bases and J by 6 bases, and 18 bases separated the two germline ends. The chain's CDR3 is CASSQEGGPIPPNEQFF. CDR3 bases: TGCGCCAGCAGCCAAGAAGGCGGGCCTATCCCCCCCAATGAGCAGTTCTTC.

The genes are TRBV6-1 and TRBJ2-3; 8 bases agree with TRBD2. CDR3 size: 16 residues. CDR1 MNHNS and CDR2 SASEGT come from the germline V gene. Trimming at V came to 5 bases and at J to 0 bases, leaving 7 bases not matched to a gene. CDR3 bases: TGTGCCAGCAGTCCCCGGGGGGGGTCTAGCACAGATACGCAGTATTTT. This codes for CASSPRGGSSTDTQYF.

The chain carries TRBV29-1 and TRBJ2-3, with 10 nucleotides matching TRBD2. The CDR3 spans 13 residues. Germline assignment: CDR1 SQVTM and CDR2 ANQGSEA. The V gene end was trimmed by 8 bases and the J gene end by 6 bases; junction bases not matched to a gene: 8. CDR3 sequence: CSTRTSGTDTQYF. In DNA form, the CDR3 reads TGCAGCACTCGGACTAGCGGAACGGATACGCAGTATTTT.

The CDR3 loop is CASQNLASSYEQYF. The CDR3 DNA is TGTGCCAGCCAAAACCTAGCGTCCTCCTACGAGCAGTACTTC. V gene TRBV6-2 or TRBV6-3 combines with J gene TRBJ2-7; maybe TRBD2 (6 bases). The germline V gene encodes CDR1 MNHEY and CDR2 SVGEGT. The CDR3 extends over 14 amino acids. V lost 8 bases and J lost 0, with 14 bases in between.

This clonotype was seen more than once but under ten times. The chain links TRBV5-4 to TRBJ2-3; D ambiguous. Trimming pared 0 bases from V and 0 bases from J, leaving 8 bases between. Germline V CDR1 and CDR2: SGHNT, YYREEE (reference sequence). The CDR3 length is 15 residues. CDR3 DNA: TGTGCCAGCAGCTTGGCGTCCGTTAGCACAGATACGCAGTATTTT. As protein: CASSLASVSTDTQYF.

This chain joins TRBV5-4 and TRBJ2-7; 8 bases are a match to TRBD2. The length of the CDR3 is 15 residues. CDR1 and CDR2 (germline): SGHNT, YYREEE (reference sequence). V shed 3 bases and J 4 bases; nucleotides not matched to a gene: 9. The CDR3 coding sequence is TGTGCCAGCAGCTGGAGGAGCGGGAGTCGGTACGAGCAGTACTTC. Translating it yields CASSWRSGSRYEQYF. Full variable domain (missing parts from reference TRBV5-4 and TRBJ2-7): ETGVTQSPTHLIKTRGQQVTLRCSSQSGHNTVSWYQQALGQGPQFIFQYYREEENGRGNFPPRFSGLQFPNYSSELNVNALELDDSALYLCASSWRSGSRYEQYFGPGTRLTVT.

This chain uses TRBV20-1 with TRBJ1-4; 7 positions match TRBD1. There are 14 residues in the CDR3. Germline V gives CDR1 DFQATT, CDR2 SNEGSKA (reference sequence). V lost 5 bases and J lost 6; bases outside the gene matches: 9. As DNA, the CDR3 is TGCAGTGCTCGACAGGGTTGGGGTGATGAAAAACTGTTTTTT. Its translation is CSARQGWGDEKLFF.

The rearrangement uses TRBV5-1 and TRBJ1-1; 7 bases align to TRBD1. This CDR3 region has 13 residues. Losses at the gene ends were 4 bases for V and 4 bases for J; bases not matched to a gene: 4. CDR1 and CDR2 from the germline V gene are SGHRS and YFSETQ. The CDR3 DNA follows: TGCGCCAGCAGCGGACAGGTGGGCACTGAAGCTTTCTTT. Translated: CASSGQVGTEAFF.

This clonotype occurred a few times. The chain uses TRBV12-3 or TRBV12-4 and TRBJ1-5; D might be TRBD1 (6 bases). V was shortened by 11 bases and J by 6 bases, with 17 bases between the two germline ends. The CDR3 covers 13 residues. CDR3 DNA sequence: TGTGCCTCCTCCCCGGGGGGCGGTCAGCCCCAGCATTTT. Its translation: CASSPGGGQPQHF.

The chain recombines TRBV5-4 with TRBJ2-3; 11 bases are shared with TRBD2. CDR1 SGHNT and CDR2 YYREEE come from the germline V gene (reference sequence). Trimming took 4 bases from V and 3 from J; bases not matched to a gene: 7. The CDR3 extends over 16 amino acids. The CDR3 sequence is CASSASSGRTTDTQYF. The CDR3 coding sequence is TGTGCCAGCAGCGCCTCTAGCGGGAGGACGACAGATACGCAGTATTTT.

This clonotype was counted only a few times. The genes are TRBV7-6 and TRBJ1-1; the D gene is possibly TRBD1 (6 bases). Germline V gives CDR1 SGHVS, CDR2 FNYEAQ. Trimming removed 4 bases from V and 11 bases from J, with 14 bases in between. The CDR3 is 12 residues long. This chain's CDR3 is CASSYPGGQAFF. The CDR3 nucleotides read TGTGCCAGCAGCTATCCGGGGGGCCAGGCTTTCTTT.

The V gene is TRBV7-2, the J gene TRBJ2-7; 10 bases are shared with TRBD2. The CDR3 spans 14 residues. The V and J ends lost 4 bases and 4 bases, in that order; junction bases with no gene match: 4. The V gene's germline CDR1 is SGHTA and CDR2 FQGNSA. CDR3 sequence reads: CASSSTSGLYEQYF. CDR3 nucleotide sequence: TGTGCCAGCAGCTCGACTAGCGGGTTATACGAGCAGTACTTC.

The chain recombines TRBV5-5 with TRBJ2-1; TRBD2 matches 8 bases. J gave up 3 bases and V 2 bases, and 7 bases lay outside the gene matches. Germline V gene data show CDR1 as SGHKS and CDR2 as YYEKEE (reference sequence). The CDR3 loop spans 16 amino acids. CDR3 amino acids: CASSFRPSGGYNEQFF. As DNA, the CDR3 is TGTGCCAGCAGCTTTCGGCCGAGCGGGGGCTACAATGAGCAGTTCTTC. Full variable domain (rest looked up from reference TRBV5-5 and TRBJ2-1): DAGVTQSPTHLIKTRGQQVTLRCSPISGHKSVSWYQQVLGQGPQFIFQYYEKEERGRGNFPDRFSARQFPNYSSELNVNALLLGDSALYLCASSFRPSGGYNEQFFGPGTRLTVL.

This clonotype occurred a few times. This chain uses TRBV7-8 with TRBJ2-6; no clear D gene. CDR3 size: 17 residues. Germline V gene sequence: CDR1 SGHVS, CDR2 FQNEAQ. V lost 1 base and J lost 0, with 10 bases in between. CDR3 bases: TGTGCCAGCAGCTTAGGCCCTCGTGGCTCTGGGGCCAACGTCCTGACTTTC. It translates to CASSLGPRGSGANVLTF.

The chain combines TRBV7-2 with TRBJ2-2; TRBD1 matches 9 bases. The CDR3 length is 21 residues. With V trimmed by 2 bases and J by 4 bases, 20 bases remained unmatched. Germline V gene data show CDR1 as SGHTA and CDR2 as FQGNSA. The CDR3 coding sequence is TGTGCCAGCAGCTTAATATGGAGGACAGGGGTCTTTAATCGGGGCACCGGGGAGCTGTTTTTT. This translates into CASSLIWRTGVFNRGTGELFF.

The V gene is TRBV6-1, the J gene TRBJ2-3; 7 bases match TRBD2. The CDR3 length is 14 residues. Germline V gene lookup returns CDR1 MNHNS and CDR2 SASEGT. The trim removed 4 bases at V and 1 base at J, leaving 2 bases unmatched. The CDR3 bases are TGTGCCAGCAGTGTAAGCGGGGGCACAGATACGCAGTATTTT. Its protein is CASSVSGGTDTQYF.